The rows below give T cell receptor beta chains drawn from one sample of a study of CD8+CD57+ T cells in acquired aplastic anemia. TCRdb recomputed calls from the reads with MiXCR, one row per CDR3 protein. The data show 400,000 to 500,000 distinct CDR3 sequences, with 65% to 75% seen just once and 4% held by the top ten. Material for sequencing was sorted CD4+, CD8+, or CD8+CD57+ T cells (not recorded which) from PBMCs. The receptor source for this set is a human donor in good health, serving as a control. The CDR3 runs from the conserved cysteine through the conserved F or W. Each record gives: D gene, J gene, clone size, V gene, CDR3 protein, CDR3 DNA. The D gene is left open where the match is weak. Clone sizes are given selectively: once, few, many, or a class where the clone is expanded.

D: NA; J: TRBJ1-2; size: many; V: TRBV19; CDR3: CASSTPGGYGYTF; DNA: TGTGCCAGTAGTACCCCGGGAGGGTACGGCTACACCTTC
D: NA; J: TRBJ1-4; size: NA; V: TRBV6-2/TRBV6-3; CDR3: CASLTDPRREKLFF; DNA: TGTGCCAGCCTTACGGACCCGAGGAGGGAAAAACTGTTTTTT
D: NA; J: TRBJ1-6; size: once; V: TRBV2; CDR3: CASSLLANNSPLQF; DNA: TGTGCCAGCAGCTTACTAGCAAATAATTCGCCCCTCCAGTTT
D: NA; J: TRBJ2-7; size: NA; V: TRBV11-2; CDR3: CASSSRTNKQYF; DNA: TGTGCCAGCAGCTCCAGAACTAACAAGCAGTACTTC
D: NA; J: TRBJ1-5; size: NA; V: TRBV10-3; CDR3: CAISGQSNQPQHF; DNA: TGTGCCATCAGTGGGCAGAGCAATCAGCCCCAGCATTTT
D: NA; J: TRBJ1-2; size: NA; V: TRBV7-2; CDR3: CASSPQPDSNYGYTF; DNA: TGTGCCAGCAGCCCGCAACCGGACAGCAACTATGGCTACACCTTC
D: TRBD2; J: TRBJ2-3; size: NA; V: TRBV6-4; CDR3: CASSVRTSGRGTQYF; DNA: TGTGCCAGCAGCGTACGCACTAGCGGGCGGGGTACGCAGTATTTT
D: TRBD2; J: TRBJ2-3; size: NA; V: TRBV7-2; CDR3: CASRRSGVADTQYF; DNA: TGTGCCAGCAGGCGTAGCGGGGTGGCAGATACGCAGTATTTT
D: NA; J: TRBJ1-1; size: few; V: TRBV25-1; CDR3: CASSIRDRKAEAFF; DNA: TGTGCCAGCAGTATTCGGGATAGGAAGGCTGAAGCTTTCTTT
D: NA; J: TRBJ2-1; size: NA; V: TRBV20-1; CDR3: CSARDWESIDEQFF; DNA: TGCAGTGCGCGTGATTGGGAGAGTATAGATGAGCAGTTCTTC
D: NA; J: TRBJ1-2; size: NA; V: TRBV5-4; CDR3: CASSLNGGYGYIF; DNA: TGTGCCAGCAGCCTTAACGGGGGGTATGGCTACATCTTC
D: NA; J: TRBJ1-1; size: many; V: TRBV29-1; CDR3: CSVEKNTEAFF; DNA: TGCAGCGTTGAGAAGAACACTGAAGCTTTCTTT
D: TRBD2; J: TRBJ2-7; size: once; V: TRBV7-2; CDR3: CASSGGIAGAGEQYF; DNA: TGTGCCAGCAGCGGGGGTATAGCGGGGGCTGGGGAGCAGTACTTC
D: TRBD1; J: TRBJ2-3; size: NA; V: TRBV12-3/TRBV12-4; CDR3: CASSWTGGSTDTQYF; DNA: TGTGCCAGCAGTTGGACAGGGGGATCCACAGATACGCAGTATTTT
D: NA; J: TRBJ1-6; size: NA; V: TRBV7-9; CDR3: CASSEIGETGTPHF; DNA: TGTGCCAGCAGTGAAATCGGAGAGACGGGAACCCCCCACTTT
D: NA; J: TRBJ1-2; size: NA; V: TRBV2; CDR3: CASIEVGSGYTF; DNA: TGTGCCAGCATAGAAGTGGGGAGCGGCTACACCTTC
D: NA; J: TRBJ1-1; size: NA; V: TRBV4-1; CDR3: CASSQGVGNTEASF; DNA: TGCGCCAGCAGCCAAGGGGTGGGCAACACTGAAGCTTCCTTT
D: NA; J: TRBJ2-7; size: many; V: TRBV3-1; CDR3: CASSQDSRPYEQYF; DNA: TGTGCCAGCAGCCAAGATTCGCGCCCTTACGAGCAGTACTTC
D: TRBD1; J: TRBJ2-5; size: NA; V: TRBV20-1; CDR3: CSASSDRGRETQYF; DNA: TGCAGTGCCAGCAGTGACAGGGGTCGAGAGACCCAGTACTTC
D: TRBD1; J: TRBJ2-7; size: few; V: TRBV7-8; CDR3: CASSLAGTGGEQYF; DNA: TGTGCCAGCAGCTTAGCGGGGACAGGGGGTGAGCAGTACTTC
D: TRBD1; J: TRBJ1-1; size: few; V: TRBV10-1; CDR3: CASSGDRGHTEAFF; DNA: TGCGCCAGCAGCGGAGATAGGGGGCATACTGAAGCTTTCTTT
D: TRBD1; J: TRBJ1-5; size: NA; V: TRBV9; CDR3: CASSVDRGPYAQHF; DNA: TGTGCCAGCAGCGTAGACAGGGGGCCCTACGCGCAGCATTTT
D: NA; J: TRBJ2-3; size: once; V: TRBV5-4; CDR3: CASSRGGVRKTDTQYF; DNA: TGTGCCAGCAGCCGCGGAGGGGTTCGCAAAACAGATACGCAGTATTTT
D: TRBD2; J: TRBJ2-3; size: NA; V: TRBV7-2; CDR3: CASSHGTSSSYEQF; DNA: TGTGCCAGCAGCCACGGGACTAGCAGTTCCTACGAGCAGTTT
D: NA; J: TRBJ2-3; size: NA; V: TRBV5-5; CDR3: CASSLAPPDTQYF; DNA: TGTGCCAGCAGCTTGGCCCCCCCAGATACGCAGTATTTT
D: NA; J: TRBJ2-1; size: NA; V: TRBV6-1; CDR3: CASSYRRGDSSYNEQFF; DNA: TGTGCCAGCAGTTACAGACGGGGGGACAGCTCCTACAATGAGCAGTTCTTC
D: NA; J: TRBJ2-2; size: many; V: TRBV2; CDR3: CASSTRNTGELFF; DNA: TGTGCCAGCAGTACAAGGAACACCGGGGAGCTGTTTTTT
D: TRBD1; J: TRBJ1-1; size: once; V: TRBV12-3/TRBV12-4; CDR3: CASTQKLDRGDTEAFF; DNA: TGTGCCAGCACTCAGAAGCTGGACAGGGGGGATACTGAAGCTTTCTTT
D: TRBD2; J: TRBJ2-5; size: many; V: TRBV20-1; CDR3: CSARELASGDQETQYF; DNA: TGCAGTGCTAGAGAATTGGCTAGCGGGGACCAAGAGACCCAGTACTTC
D: NA; J: TRBJ2-2; size: NA; V: TRBV7-2; CDR3: CASSFDNSPLHYLFF; DNA: TGTGCCAGCAGCTTTGACAATTCACCCCTCCACTATCTGTTTTTT
D: NA; J: TRBJ1-5; size: many; V: TRBV10-1; CDR3: CASSPGGNQPQHF; DNA: TGCGCCAGCAGTCCAGGAGGGAATCAGCCCCAGCATTTT
D: NA; J: TRBJ1-3; size: many; V: TRBV20-1; CDR3: CSARDRSFSGNTIYF; DNA: TGCAGTGCTAGAGATCGCAGTTTCTCTGGAAACACCATATATTTT